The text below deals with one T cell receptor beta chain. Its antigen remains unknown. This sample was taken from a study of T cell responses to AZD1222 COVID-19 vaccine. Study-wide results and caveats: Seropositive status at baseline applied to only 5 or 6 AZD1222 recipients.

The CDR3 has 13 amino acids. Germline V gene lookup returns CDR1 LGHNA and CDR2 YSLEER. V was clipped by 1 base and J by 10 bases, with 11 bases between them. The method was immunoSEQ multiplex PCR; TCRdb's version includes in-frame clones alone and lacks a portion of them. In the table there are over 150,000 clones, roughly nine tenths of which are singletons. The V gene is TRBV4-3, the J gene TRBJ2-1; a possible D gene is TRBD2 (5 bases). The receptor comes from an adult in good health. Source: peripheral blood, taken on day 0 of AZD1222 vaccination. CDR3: CASSQARGPEQFF. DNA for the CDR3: TGCGCCAGCAGCCAAGCACGAGGGCCCGAGCAGTTCTTC.